This TCR beta chain is drawn from a study of T cell changes during pregnancy in multiple sclerosis. This clone was seen just once. V lost 4 bases and J lost 3; bases outside the gene matches: 0. The germline gives CDR1 SNHLY, CDR2 FYNNEI. This CDR3 region has 13 residues. This table comes from immunoSEQ multiplex PCR, and its TCRdb copy is limited to in-frame clones, with some not included. The sample lists some 99,000 clones, 92% occurring once. The chain has TRBV2 and TRBJ2-5; 9 bases align to TRBD1. The sequencing used peripheral blood, collected after pregnancy. This clonotype originated in a female donor in good health, enrolled as a control in a pregnancy study. CDR3 DNA: TGTGCCAGCAGTGGACAGGGGGAAGAGACCCAGTACTTC. Translation gives CASSGQGEETQYF.